The source of this T cell receptor beta chain is a study of T-cell memory formation after mild COVID-19. This clonotype was found a few times. The ends were cut back, 7 bases at V and 6 bases at J, with 21 bases in the middle. The CDR3 is 14 residues long. The germline V gene has CDR1 DFQATT and CDR2 SNEGSKA (reference sequence). One entry per CDR3 protein, called by TCRdb with MiXCR from the 5' RACE reads. The table has around 320,000 distinct CDR3 sequences, around 27% seen once. The receptor was isolated from an adult woman who had mild COVID-19 (a few samples of this study predate the infection). Cell type and time point are not known. This chain joins TRBV20-1 and TRBJ1-2; D unresolved. The sample taken for sequencing was PBMCs or a T cell subset sorted from them (not recorded which). The CDR3 DNA follows: TGCAGTGTTCGAGGGCGGGTTTTGCTCAATGGCTACACCTTC. Its translation: CSVRGRVLLNGYTF.